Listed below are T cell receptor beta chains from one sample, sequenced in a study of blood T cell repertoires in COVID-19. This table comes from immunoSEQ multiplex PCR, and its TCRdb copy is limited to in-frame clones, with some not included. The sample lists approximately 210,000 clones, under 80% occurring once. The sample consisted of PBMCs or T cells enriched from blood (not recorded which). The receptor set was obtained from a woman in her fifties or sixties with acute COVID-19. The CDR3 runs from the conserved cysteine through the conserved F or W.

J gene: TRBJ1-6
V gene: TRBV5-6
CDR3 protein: CASSLVGTLYSPLHF

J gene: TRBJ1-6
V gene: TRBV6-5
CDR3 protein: CASSYQGLNSPLHF

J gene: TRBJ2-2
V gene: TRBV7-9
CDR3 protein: CASSFRSGGPTGELFF

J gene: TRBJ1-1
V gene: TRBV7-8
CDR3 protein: CASSLGTGANMNTEAFF

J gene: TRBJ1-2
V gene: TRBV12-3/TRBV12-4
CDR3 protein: CASSIDGDYGYTF

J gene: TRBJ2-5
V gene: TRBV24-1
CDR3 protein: CATSDLAGGRETQYF

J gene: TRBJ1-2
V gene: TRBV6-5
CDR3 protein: CASSPGTVLNYGYTF

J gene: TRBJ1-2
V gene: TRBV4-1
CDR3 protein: CASSQSTRTGFGGYTF

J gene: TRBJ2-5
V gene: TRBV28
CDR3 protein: CASSPAGAQETQYF

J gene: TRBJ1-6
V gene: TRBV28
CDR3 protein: CASRLQGLENSPLHF

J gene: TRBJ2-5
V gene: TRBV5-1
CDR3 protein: CASSFDWTQETQYF

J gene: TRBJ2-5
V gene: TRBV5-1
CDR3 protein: CASSLEPRGFQETQYF

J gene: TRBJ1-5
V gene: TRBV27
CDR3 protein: CASSPRTGGSNQPQHF

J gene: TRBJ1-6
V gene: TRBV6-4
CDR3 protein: CASSEVLRNSPLHF

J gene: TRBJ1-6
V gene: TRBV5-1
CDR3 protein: CASSPGQARAADSPLHF

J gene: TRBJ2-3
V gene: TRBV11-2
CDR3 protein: CASSLDRGDTQYF

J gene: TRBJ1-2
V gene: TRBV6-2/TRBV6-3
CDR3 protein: CASSLRQGNYGYTF

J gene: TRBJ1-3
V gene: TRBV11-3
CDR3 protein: CASSLVGGQPSGNTIYF

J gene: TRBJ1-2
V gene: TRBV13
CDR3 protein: CASSSGQAFYGYTF

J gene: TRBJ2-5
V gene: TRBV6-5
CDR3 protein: CASSYSWTGQQETQYF

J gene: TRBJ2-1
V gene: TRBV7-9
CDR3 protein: CASSPRQGPYNEQFF

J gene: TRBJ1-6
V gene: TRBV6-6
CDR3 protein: CASSPGQENSPLHF

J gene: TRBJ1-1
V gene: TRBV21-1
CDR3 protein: CASIRDSERLNTEAFF

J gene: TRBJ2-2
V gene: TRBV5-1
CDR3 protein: CASSLAAGGVGELFF

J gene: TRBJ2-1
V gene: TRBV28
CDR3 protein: CASSAHRLAGGFYEQFF

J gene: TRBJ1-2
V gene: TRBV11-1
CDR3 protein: CASSLQQGARDGYTF

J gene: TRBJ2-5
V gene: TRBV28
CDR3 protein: CASKRDRGLRAQYF

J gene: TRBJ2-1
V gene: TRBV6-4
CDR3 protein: CASSPLGGLRDEQFF

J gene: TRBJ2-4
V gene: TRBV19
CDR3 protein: CASSTGLTKNIQYF

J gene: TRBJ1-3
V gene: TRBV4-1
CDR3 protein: CASSPPHRTSGNTIYF

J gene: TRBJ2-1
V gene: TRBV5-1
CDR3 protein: CASSRRSSFF

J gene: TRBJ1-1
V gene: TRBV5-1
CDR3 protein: CASSLGPAATEAFF

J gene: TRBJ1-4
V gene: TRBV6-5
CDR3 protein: CASSSGIEKLFF

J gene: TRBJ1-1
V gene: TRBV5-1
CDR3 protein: CASSLPSSYNTEAFF

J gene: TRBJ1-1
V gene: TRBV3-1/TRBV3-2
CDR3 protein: CASSQENRETEAFF

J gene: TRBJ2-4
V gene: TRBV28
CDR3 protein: CASSPLLGQGVAKNIQYF

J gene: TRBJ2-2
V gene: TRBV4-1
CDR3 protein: CASSLQGTGELFF

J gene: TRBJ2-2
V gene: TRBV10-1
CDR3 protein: CASREQVNTGELFF

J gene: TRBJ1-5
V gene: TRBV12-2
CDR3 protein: CASRFFGDSEDQPQHF

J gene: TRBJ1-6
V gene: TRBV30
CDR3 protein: CACARGVNSPLHF

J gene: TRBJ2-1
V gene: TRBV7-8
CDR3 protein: CASSPAGTYNEQFF

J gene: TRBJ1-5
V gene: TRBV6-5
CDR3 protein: CASSAVSNQPQHF

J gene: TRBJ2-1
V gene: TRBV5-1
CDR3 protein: CASSLNLAGGTTNEQFF

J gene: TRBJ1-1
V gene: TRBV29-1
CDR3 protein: CSVGHAGVSLF

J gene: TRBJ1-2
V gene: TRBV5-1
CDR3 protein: CASSLLLGPFDGYTF

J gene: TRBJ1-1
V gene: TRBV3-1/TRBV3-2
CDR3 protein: CASSRNRVMNTEAFF

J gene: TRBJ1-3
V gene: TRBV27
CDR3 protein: CASSGTPSGNTIYF

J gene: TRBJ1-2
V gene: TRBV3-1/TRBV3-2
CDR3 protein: CASSQGGGAYGYTF

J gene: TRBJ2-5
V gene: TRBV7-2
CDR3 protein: CASSLGLAGGTETQYF

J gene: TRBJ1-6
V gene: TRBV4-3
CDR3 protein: CASSQVRGTGGSPLHF

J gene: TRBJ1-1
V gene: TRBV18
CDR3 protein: CASSPPGGGTEAFF

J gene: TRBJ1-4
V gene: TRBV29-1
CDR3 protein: CSVIGPNEKLFF

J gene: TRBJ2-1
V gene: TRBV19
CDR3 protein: CASLGTGGNEQFF

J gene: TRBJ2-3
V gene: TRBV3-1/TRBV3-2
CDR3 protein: CASSLAGGVSGTDTQYF

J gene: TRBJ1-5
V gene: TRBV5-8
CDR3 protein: CASSGGQGALGNQPQHF

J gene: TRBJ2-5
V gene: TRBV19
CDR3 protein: CASSLLAGWRETQYF

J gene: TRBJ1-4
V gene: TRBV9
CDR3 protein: CASSVGQGASPTNEKLFF